The 6 T cell receptor beta chains in this list originate from one sample, sequenced in a study of blood T cell repertoires in COVID-19. This table comes from immunoSEQ multiplex PCR, and its TCRdb copy is limited to in-frame clones, with some not included. Here the sample spans over 100,000 clones, approximately 80% being singletons. Sequenced input: peripheral blood. These TCRs come from a woman aged 80 or over with active or convalescent COVID-19.

Here the CDR3 reads CASSPGQLNTEAFF. The CDR3 DNA follows: TGTGCCAGCTCACCGGGACAGTTGAACACTGAAGCTTTCTTT. This chain connects TRBV18 to TRBJ1-1; 7 nucleotides agree with TRBD1. Germline V gene data show CDR1 as KGHSH and CDR2 as LQKENI. Germline trimming cut 3 bases from V and 0 bases from J; bases unmatched to any gene: 1. The CDR3 runs 14 residues.

The V gene is TRBV12-3 or TRBV12-4, the J gene TRBJ2-1; TRBD2 is a possible D gene (5 bases). Trimming left V 11 bases short and J 4 bases short, with 9 bases between. The CDR3 length is 11 residues. The chain's CDR3 is CASSGYNEQFF. CDR3 coding DNA: TGTGCCTCGAGCGGTTACAATGAGCAGTTCTTC.

CDR3 nucleotides: TGCAGCGTTGAAGATTCCCGCCAGCTAGCTAACTATGGCTACACCTTC. Translation gives CSVEDSRQLANYGYTF. The chain is built from TRBV29-1 and TRBJ1-2; D ambiguous. Germline V lookup: CDR1 SQVTM, CDR2 ANQGSEA. The CDR3 extends over 16 amino acids. The V end lost 0 bases, the J end lost 0 bases, and 14 bases lay between the germline ends.

The rearrangement links TRBV28 to TRBJ2-7; 7 nucleotides match TRBD1. This CDR3 region has 11 residues. Germline lookup yields CDR1 MDHEN and CDR2 SYDVKM. CDR3 DNA: TGTCAAACAGGACAGGTCCACGAGCAGTACTTC. It specifies CQTGQVHEQYF.

The rearrangement joins TRBV5-1 to TRBJ2-7; TRBD1 matches at 7 bases. Germline loops: CDR1 SGHRS, CDR2 YFSETQ. With V trimmed by 4 bases and J by 3 bases, 7 bases remained unmatched. The CDR3 extends over 14 amino acids. The CDR3 sequence is CASSPWDRNYEQYF. CDR3 sequence (DNA): TGCGCCAGCAGCCCATGGGACAGAAACTACGAGCAGTACTTC.

The table lists this clone with a count of one. This CDR3 reads CASSPFAYGQLNQPQHF. CDR3 DNA: TGTGCCAGCTCACCGTTCGCTTATGGACAGCTTAATCAGCCCCAGCATTTT. The rearrangement joins TRBV18 to TRBJ1-5; possibly TRBD1 for D (6 bases). The CDR3 is 17 amino acids. Germline loops: CDR1 KGHSH, CDR2 LQKENI. Trimming left V 3 bases short and J 4 bases short, with 19 bases between. The variable domain in full, completed from reference TRBV18 and TRBJ1-5, reads NAGVMQNPRHLVRRRGQEARLRCSPMKGHSHVYWYRQLPEEGLKFMVYLQKENIIDESGMPKERFSAEFPKEGPSILRIQQVVRGDSAAYFCASSPFAYGQLNQPQHFGDGTRLSIL.